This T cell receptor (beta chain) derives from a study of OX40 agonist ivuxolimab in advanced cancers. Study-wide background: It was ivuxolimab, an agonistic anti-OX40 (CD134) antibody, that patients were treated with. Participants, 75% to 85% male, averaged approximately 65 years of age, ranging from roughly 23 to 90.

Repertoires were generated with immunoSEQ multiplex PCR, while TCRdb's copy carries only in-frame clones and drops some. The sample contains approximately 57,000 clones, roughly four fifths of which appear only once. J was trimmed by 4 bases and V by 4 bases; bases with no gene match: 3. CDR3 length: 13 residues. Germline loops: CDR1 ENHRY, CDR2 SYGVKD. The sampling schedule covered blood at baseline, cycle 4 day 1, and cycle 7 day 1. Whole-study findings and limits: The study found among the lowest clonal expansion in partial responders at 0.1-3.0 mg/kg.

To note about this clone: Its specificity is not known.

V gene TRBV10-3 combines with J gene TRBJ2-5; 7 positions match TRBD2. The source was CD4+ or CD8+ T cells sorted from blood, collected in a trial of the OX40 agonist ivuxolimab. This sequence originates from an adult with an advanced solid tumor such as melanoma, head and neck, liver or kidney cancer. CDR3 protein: CAISGEGGETQYF. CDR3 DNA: TGTGCCATCAGTGGGGAGGGAGGAGAGACCCAGTACTTC.